This is a list of T cell receptor beta chains from one sample in a study of blood T cell repertoires in COVID-19. Generated by immunoSEQ multiplex PCR, the TCRdb table keeps only in-frame clones and is missing some. Among roughly 180,000 clones listed, over 80% were seen once. The sample was peripheral blood. Receptor source: a woman aged 40 to 50 with COVID-19, enrolled during active disease. CDR3s include the opening cysteine and the closing phenylalanine or tryptophan. A D gene is named only where the DNA matches it firmly. The size entry is marked missing in some rows and otherwise reads once, few, many or a size class.

TRBV7-9	.	.	TRBJ2-1	16	TGTGCCAGCAGCTTAGTCCAGCGGGCCGGTTGGAATGAGCAGTTCTTC	CASSLVQRAGWNEQFF
TRBV28	TRBD1	.	TRBJ1-2	15	TGTGCCAGCAGGATAACCGGGACAGGGATTTCAGGCTACACCTTC	CASRITGTGISGYTF
TRBV29-1	TRBD2	once	TRBJ2-7	12	TGCAGCGTCCGGCGGGGGGACTACGAGCAGTACTTC	CSVRRGDYEQYF
TRBV6-5	TRBD2	once	TRBJ2-2	15	TGTGCCAGCAGGGGAGGGTCGGATAGGTCCGGGGAGCTGTTTTTT	CASRGGSDRSGELFF
TRBV11-2	TRBD2	.	TRBJ2-7	15	TGTGCCAGCAGCTTGGGGCGGGAGGCTTCCTACGAGCAGTACTTC	CASSLGREASYEQYF
TRBV15	.	.	TRBJ1-2	13	TGTGCCACCAGCGGCCAGGTCGACTATGGCTACACCTTC	CATSGQVDYGYTF
TRBV6-5	.	.	TRBJ1-2	14	TGTGCCAGCAGTTCCGCCCGGGGGGACTATGGCTACACCTTC	CASSSARGDYGYTF
TRBV5-1	.	.	TRBJ2-2	15	TGCGCCAGCAGCTTGCGGGGACTGGACACCGGGGAGCTGTTTTTT	CASSLRGLDTGELFF
TRBV18	.	.	TRBJ1-5	13	TGTGCCAGCTCGCGGGCAGGCAATCAGCCCCAGCATTTT	CASSRAGNQPQHF
TRBV19	.	.	TRBJ1-1	14	TGTGCCAGTAGTACTATTGGGGGCCGTGCTGAAGCTTTCTTT	CASSTIGGRAEAFF
TRBV6-4	.	.	TRBJ2-3	14	TGTGCCAGCAGTGACTCGCAGGGCACAGATACGCAGTATTTT	CASSDSQGTDTQYF
TRBV3-1/TRBV3-2	.	.	TRBJ1-1	17	TGTGCCAGCAGCCAAGAGGACCGAGGGGGGGCTGTCACTGAAGCTTTCTTT	CASSQEDRGGAVTEAFF
TRBV13	.	.	TRBJ2-3	15	TGTGCCAGCAGCTCCGCAGGGCTGAGCACAGATACGCAGTATTTT	CASSSAGLSTDTQYF
TRBV27	.	.	TRBJ2-7	14	TGTGCCAGCAGTCGACTACCCACCCCCTACGAGCAGTACTTC	CASSRLPTPYEQYF
TRBV6-6	TRBD1	.	TRBJ1-2	15	TGTGCCAGCAGCAACCGGGACAGGAGTAACTATGGCTACACCTTC	CASSNRDRSNYGYTF
TRBV7-3	TRBD2	.	TRBJ2-1	16	TGTGCCAGCAGCTTACTCCCGCGGACTAGCGGGAATGAGCAGTTCTTC	CASSLLPRTSGNEQFF
TRBV27	.	.	TRBJ2-7	15	TGTGCCAGCAGTTTACCCGCCAAACGGGACTACGAGCAGTACTTC	CASSLPAKRDYEQYF
TRBV28	.	.	TRBJ1-3	15	TGTGCCAGCAGTCGCAGGGGCAGCTCTGGAAACACCATATATTTT	CASSRRGSSGNTIYF
TRBV15	.	.	TRBJ1-5	13	TGTGCCACCAGCCGAACTAGGGATCAGCCCCAGCATTTT	CATSRTRDQPQHF
TRBV4-2	TRBD2	.	TRBJ2-5	16	TGTGCCAGCAGCCAACCCGGACTAGCGGGGTGGGAGACCCAGTACTTC	CASSQPGLAGWETQYF
TRBV5-4	TRBD1	.	TRBJ1-2	16	TGTGCCAGCAGCTTAAGGGACAGGTCTGTTAACTATGGCTACACCTTC	CASSLRDRSVNYGYTF
TRBV5-1	TRBD1	once	TRBJ1-2	14	TGCGCCAGCAGCTTGGGACAGGGGAACTATGGCTACACCTTC	CASSLGQGNYGYTF
TRBV21-1	.	.	TRBJ2-7	16	TGTGCCAGCAGCAAAGAATCGACAGGGGGCACCTACGAGCAGTACTTC	CASSKESTGGTYEQYF
TRBV5-6	.	.	TRBJ1-3	13	TGTGCCAGCAGCTTGCAACGGGGAAACACCATATATTTT	CASSLQRGNTIYF
TRBV3-1/TRBV3-2	TRBD1	.	TRBJ1-2	15	TGTGCCAGCAGCCAAGAGCGGACAGGGGGCTATGGCTACACCTTC	CASSQERTGGYGYTF
TRBV5-6	.	.	TRBJ2-7	14	TGTGCCAGCAGCTTTGGGGCTATCCCCCACGAGCAGTACTTC	CASSFGAIPHEQYF
TRBV3-1/TRBV3-2	.	.	TRBJ1-3	16	TGTGCCAGCAGCCAAGATCCCGACATAAGTGGAAACACCATATATTTT	CASSQDPDISGNTIYF
TRBV29-1	.	.	TRBJ2-1	13	TGCAGCGTGGTAGCGGCAACCTACAATGAGCAGTTCTTC	CSVVAATYNEQFF
TRBV28	.	once	TRBJ1-2	11	TGTGCCAGCAGTTTCCGTTATGGCTACACCTTC	CASSFRYGYTF